The clone carrying this TCR beta chain was found many times. The antigen remains undetermined. The data stem from a study of T cells in Graves' hyperthyroidism and ophthalmopathy. Diagnoses were made from clinical symptoms, serum measures (thyroxine and TRAb), thyroid ultrasound and orbital computed tomography. Findings and caveats of the study: Ophthalmopathy stood apart from stable hyperthyroidism in a 13 V-J model. A median around 5.9 months before onset, the model predicted ophthalmopathy.

Researchers amplified the TCR beta CDR3 regions from RNA transcripts. When the TCR CDR3 underwent first-round RT-PCR, the HTBI primer set was used. TCRdb processed the multiplex PCR reads anew with MiXCR; each CDR3 protein has one entry. Here the sample spans over 300,000 distinct CDR3 sequences, around 14% being singletons. After removal of 10 bases from V and 6 bases from J, the junction contained 11 bases not matched to a gene. The CDR3 consists of 15 residues. Sequenced material: blood. This receptor was taken from a woman aged 55 to 70 with Graves' hyperthyroidism. The gene calls are TRBV12-3 or TRBV12-4 and TRBJ2-1; 11 nucleotides match TRBD2. CDR3 in DNA: TGTGCCACCGGGGCCGGGACTAGCGGACTCAATGAGCAGTTCTTC. It codes for CATGAGTSGLNEQFF.